This TCR beta chain appears in the sequencing data of a study of neurological immune-mediated disorders. In this sample, this clonotype turned up many times. Its matching antigen is unknown. Study-wide findings and caveats: While HTLV-1-associated myelopathy showed the greatest TCR clonal expansion, multiple sclerosis showed the least, falling below healthy controls.

TCRdb independently ran MiXCR on the 5' RACE reads; one entry per CDR3 protein. The data contain more than 75,000 distinct CDR3 sequences, under 4.5% of them seen just once; the ten biggest clones take up 2.9%. What was sequenced was PBMCs. This clonotype was sampled from a woman in her forties or fifties with multiple sclerosis.

CDR3 bases: TGCGCCAGCAGGCCCGGGACAGGGGACACTGAAGCTTTCTTT. Residues: CASRPGTGDTEAFF. The chain combines TRBV5-1 with TRBJ1-1, with 10 bases matching TRBD1. This CDR3 contains 14 residues. Trimming removed 5 bases from V and 3 bases from J; junction bases left unmatched: 4. Germline CDR1 is SGHRS and CDR2 is YFSETQ. The variable domain in full, with the rest retrieved from reference TRBV5-1 and TRBJ1-1, is KAGVTQTPRYLIKTRGQQVTLSCSPISGHRSVSWYQQTPGQGLQFLFEYFSETQRNKGNFPGRFSGRQFSNSRSEMNVSTLELGDSALYLCASRPGTGDTEAFFGQGTRLTVV.